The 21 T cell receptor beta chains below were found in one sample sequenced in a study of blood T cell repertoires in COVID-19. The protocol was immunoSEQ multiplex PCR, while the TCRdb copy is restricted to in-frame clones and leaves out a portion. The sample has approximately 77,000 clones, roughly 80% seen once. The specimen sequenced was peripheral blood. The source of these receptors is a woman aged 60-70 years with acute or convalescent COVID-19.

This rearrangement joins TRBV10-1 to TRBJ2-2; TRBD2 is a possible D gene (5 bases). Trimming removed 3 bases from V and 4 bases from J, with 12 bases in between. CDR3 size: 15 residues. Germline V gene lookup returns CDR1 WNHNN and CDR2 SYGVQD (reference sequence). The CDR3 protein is CASSERSGITGELFF. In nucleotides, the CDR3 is TGCGCCAGCAGTGAAAGGTCGGGGATCACCGGGGAGCTGTTTTTT.

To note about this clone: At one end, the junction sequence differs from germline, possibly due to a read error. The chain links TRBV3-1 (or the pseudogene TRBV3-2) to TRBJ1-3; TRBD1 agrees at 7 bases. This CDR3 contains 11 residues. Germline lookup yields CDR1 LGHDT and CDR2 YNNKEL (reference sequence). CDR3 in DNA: TGTGCCAGCAGCCAAGACAGGGGGGTCCATTTT. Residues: CASSQDRGVHF.

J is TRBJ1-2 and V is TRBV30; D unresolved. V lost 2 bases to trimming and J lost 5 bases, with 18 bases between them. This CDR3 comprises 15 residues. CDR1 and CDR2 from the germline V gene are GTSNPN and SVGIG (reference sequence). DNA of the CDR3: TGTGCCTGGAGTCCCCGGCGGAAAACCTCTTATGGCTACACCTTC. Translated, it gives CAWSPRRKTSYGYTF.

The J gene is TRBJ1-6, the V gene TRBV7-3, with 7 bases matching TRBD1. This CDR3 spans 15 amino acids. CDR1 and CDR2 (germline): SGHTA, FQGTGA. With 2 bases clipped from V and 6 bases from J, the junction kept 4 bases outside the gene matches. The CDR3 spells CASSLSTGSNSPLHF. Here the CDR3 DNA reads TGTGCCAGCAGCTTATCGACAGGGTCTAATTCACCCCTCCACTTT.

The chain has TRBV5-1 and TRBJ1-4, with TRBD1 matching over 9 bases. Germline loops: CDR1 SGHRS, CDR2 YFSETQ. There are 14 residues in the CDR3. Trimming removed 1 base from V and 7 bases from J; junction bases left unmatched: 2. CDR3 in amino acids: CASSLRTGVEKLFF. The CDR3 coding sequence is TGCGCCAGCAGCTTGAGGACAGGGGTTGAAAAACTGTTTTTT.

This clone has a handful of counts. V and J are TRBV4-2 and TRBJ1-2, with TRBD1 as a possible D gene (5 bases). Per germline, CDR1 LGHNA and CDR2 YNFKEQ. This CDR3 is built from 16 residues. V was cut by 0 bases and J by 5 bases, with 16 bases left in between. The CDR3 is CASSQEWAGPPYGYTF. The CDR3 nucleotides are TGTGCCAGCAGCCAAGAGTGGGCAGGGCCACCTTATGGCTACACCTTC.

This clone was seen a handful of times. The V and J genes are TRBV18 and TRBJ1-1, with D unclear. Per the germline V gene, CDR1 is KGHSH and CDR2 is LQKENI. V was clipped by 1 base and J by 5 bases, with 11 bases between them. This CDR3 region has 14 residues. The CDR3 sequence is CASSPLSPRTEAFF. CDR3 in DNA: TGTGCCAGCTCACCACTTTCCCCCCGGACTGAAGCTTTCTTT.

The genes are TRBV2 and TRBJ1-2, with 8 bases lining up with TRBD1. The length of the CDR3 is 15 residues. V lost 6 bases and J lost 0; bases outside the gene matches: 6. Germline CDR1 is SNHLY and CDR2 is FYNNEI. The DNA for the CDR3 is TGTGCCAGCAGGGCGGGACAGGCCTCTAACTATGGCTACACCTTC. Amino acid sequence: CASRAGQASNYGYTF.

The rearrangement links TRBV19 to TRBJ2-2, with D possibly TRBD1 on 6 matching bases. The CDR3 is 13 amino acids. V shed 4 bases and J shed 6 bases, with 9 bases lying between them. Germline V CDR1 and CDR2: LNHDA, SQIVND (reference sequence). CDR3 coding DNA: TGTGCCAGTAGTACAGGGGTGGCCGGGGAGCTGTTTTTT. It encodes CASSTGVAGELFF.

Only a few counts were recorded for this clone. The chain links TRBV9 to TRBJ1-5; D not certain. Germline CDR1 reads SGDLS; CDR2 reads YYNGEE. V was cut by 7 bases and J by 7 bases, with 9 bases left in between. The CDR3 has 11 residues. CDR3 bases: TGTGCCAGCGGCCAAACCCAGCCCCAGCATTTT. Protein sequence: CASGQTQPQHF.

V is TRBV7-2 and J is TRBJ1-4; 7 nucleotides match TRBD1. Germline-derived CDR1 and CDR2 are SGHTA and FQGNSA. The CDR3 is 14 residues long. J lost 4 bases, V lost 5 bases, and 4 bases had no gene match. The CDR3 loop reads CASSVDRYNEKLFF. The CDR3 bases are TGTGCCAGCAGCGTGGACAGGTATAATGAAAAACTGTTTTTT.

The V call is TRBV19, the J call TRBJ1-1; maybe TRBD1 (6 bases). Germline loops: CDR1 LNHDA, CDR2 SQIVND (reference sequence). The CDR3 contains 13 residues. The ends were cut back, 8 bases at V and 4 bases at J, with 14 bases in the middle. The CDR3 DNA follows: TGTGCCAGTTCTGGAGGGGGGGGCACTGAAGCTTTCTTT. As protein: CASSGGGGTEAFF.

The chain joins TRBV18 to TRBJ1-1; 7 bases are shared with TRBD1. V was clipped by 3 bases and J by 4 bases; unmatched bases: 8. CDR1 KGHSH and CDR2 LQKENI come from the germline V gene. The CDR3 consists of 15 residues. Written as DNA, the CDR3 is TGTGCCAGCTCACCCGAGGGAGGACAGGCCACTGAAGCTTTCTTT. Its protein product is CASSPEGGQATEAFF.

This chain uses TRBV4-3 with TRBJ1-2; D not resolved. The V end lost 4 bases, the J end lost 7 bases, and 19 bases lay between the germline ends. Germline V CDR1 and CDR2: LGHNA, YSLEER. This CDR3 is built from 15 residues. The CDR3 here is CASSRSEGTSGGYTF. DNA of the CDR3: TGCGCCAGCAGCCGGAGTGAGGGTACATCGGGTGGCTACACCTTC.

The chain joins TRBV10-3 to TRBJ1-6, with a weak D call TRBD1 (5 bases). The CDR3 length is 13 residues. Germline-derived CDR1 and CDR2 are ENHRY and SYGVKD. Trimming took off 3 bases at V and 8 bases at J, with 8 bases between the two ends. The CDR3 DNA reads TGTGCCATCAGTGACAGGGAGGATTCACCCCTCCACTTT. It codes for CAISDREDSPLHF.

CDR3 loop: CASSRTFPASTDTQYF. In nucleotides, the CDR3 is TGTGCCAGCAGCCGGACTTTTCCAGCTAGCACAGATACGCAGTATTTT. The V and J genes are TRBV7-9 and TRBJ2-3; possibly TRBD2 for D (5 bases). CDR3 size: 16 residues. The V gene lost 5 bases and the J gene lost 0 bases, with 15 bases spanning the gap. Germline V gene sequence: CDR1 SEHNR, CDR2 FQNEAQ (reference sequence). The full variable domain, rest sourced from reference TRBV7-9 and TRBJ2-3, is DTGVSQNPRHKITKRGQNVTFRCDPISEHNRLYWYRQTLGQGPEFLTYFQNEAQLEKSRLLSDRFSAERPKGSFSTLEIQRTEQGDSAMYLCASSRTFPASTDTQYFGPGTRLTVL.

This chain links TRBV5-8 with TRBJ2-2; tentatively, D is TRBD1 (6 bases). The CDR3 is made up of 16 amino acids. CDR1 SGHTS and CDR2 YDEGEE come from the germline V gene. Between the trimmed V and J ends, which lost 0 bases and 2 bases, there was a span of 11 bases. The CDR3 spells CASSLAGALNTGELFF. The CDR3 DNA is TGTGCCAGCAGCTTGGCAGGGGCCCTAAACACCGGGGAGCTGTTTTTT.

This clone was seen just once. For the CDR3, the DNA is TGTGCCAGCAGTTATTTACCTAGCGCCGACACCGGGGAGCTGTTTTTT. It translates to CASSYLPSADTGELFF. V gene TRBV6-2 or TRBV6-3 combines with J gene TRBJ2-2; D possibly corresponds to TRBD2 (6 bases). The V and J ends lost 3 bases and 3 bases respectively, with 14 bases between them. The CDR3 runs 16 residues. Germline CDR1 is MNHEY and CDR2 is SVGEGT.

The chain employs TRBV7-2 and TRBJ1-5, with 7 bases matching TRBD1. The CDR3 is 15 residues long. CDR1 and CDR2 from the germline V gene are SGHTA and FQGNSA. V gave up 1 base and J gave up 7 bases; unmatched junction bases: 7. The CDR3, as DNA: TGTGCCAGCAGCTTAGTGTTCCAGGGGGACCAGCCCCAGCATTTT. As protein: CASSLVFQGDQPQHF. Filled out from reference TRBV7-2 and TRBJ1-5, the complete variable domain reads GAGVSQSPSNKVTEKGKDVELRCDPISGHTALYWYRQSLGQGLEFLIYFQGNSAPDKSGLPSDRFSAERTGGSVSTLTIQRTQQEDSAVYLCASSLVFQGDQPQHFGDGTRLSIL.

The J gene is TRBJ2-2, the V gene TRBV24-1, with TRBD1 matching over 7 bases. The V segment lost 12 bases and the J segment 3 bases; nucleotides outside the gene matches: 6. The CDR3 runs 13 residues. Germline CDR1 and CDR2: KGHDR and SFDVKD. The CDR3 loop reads CAATTGYTGELFF. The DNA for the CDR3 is TGTGCCGCGACGACAGGGTACACCGGGGAGCTGTTTTTT.

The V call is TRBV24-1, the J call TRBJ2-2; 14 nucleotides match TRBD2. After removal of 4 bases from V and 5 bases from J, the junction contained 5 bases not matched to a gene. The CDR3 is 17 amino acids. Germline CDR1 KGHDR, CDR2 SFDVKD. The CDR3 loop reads CATSESGTSGGTGELFF. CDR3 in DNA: TGTGCCACCAGTGAATCCGGGACTAGCGGGGGTACCGGGGAGCTGTTTTTT.